Below are 27 T cell receptor beta chains sequenced from a single sample in a study of shared T cell receptors in the human thymus. Assay used: immunoSEQ multiplex PCR; TCRdb lists only in-frame clones, some missing. The sample has 500,000 to 850,000 clones, about 90% seen once. Separately, the same data were catalogued under a study of human thymus T cells.

Sequencing was done on a sample of thymocytes. Receptors originate from a boy in the first two years of life with a congenital heart defect.

The V call is TRBV7-9, the J call TRBJ1-1; 7 bases agree with TRBD1. Germline CDR1 is SEHNR and CDR2 is FQNEAQ (reference sequence). The J segment lost 5 bases and the V segment lost 7 bases, leaving 4 bases of the junction unmatched. CDR3 length equals 12 residues. The CDR3 loop reads CASTTGATEAFF. CDR3 coding DNA: TGTGCCAGCACCACAGGGGCGACTGAAGCTTTCTTT.

The chain recombines TRBV6-5 with TRBJ2-7; maybe TRBD2 (6 bases). The CDR3 length is 13 residues. V was cut by 9 bases and J by 0 bases, with 12 bases left in between. Germline-derived CDR1 and CDR2 are MNHEY and SVGAGI. The CDR3 region has the DNA TGTGCCAGTCGACGGGGGAACTCCTACGAGCAGTACTTC. Its protein product is CASRRGNSYEQYF.

The chain links TRBV7-9 to TRBJ2-3, with 12 bases fitting TRBD2. Trimming took 5 bases from V and 4 from J; bases not matched to a gene: 10. CDR3 size: 17 residues. Germline V CDR1 and CDR2: SEHNR, FQNEAQ (reference sequence). CDR3 region: CASSIDLAGGPSDTQYF. Here the CDR3 DNA reads TGTGCCAGCAGCATAGATCTAGCGGGGGGGCCATCAGATACGCAGTATTTT.

This rearrangement joins TRBV27 to TRBJ2-7; TRBD1 matches at 7 bases. V lost 3 bases to trimming and J lost 3 bases; unmatched junction nucleotides: 2. This CDR3 spans 13 amino acids. Germline loops: CDR1 MNHEY, CDR2 SMNVEV (reference sequence). The CDR3 nucleotides are TGTGCCAGCAGTTTCCGGGACAGCTACGAGCAGTACTTC. Its protein product is CASSFRDSYEQYF.

The chain recombines TRBV18 with TRBJ2-6; possibly TRBD1 for D (5 bases). This CDR3 has 18 residues. Germline V gene sequence: CDR1 KGHSH, CDR2 LQKENI. Trimming shortened V by 4 bases and J by 0 bases, and 16 bases separated the two germline ends. CDR3 nucleotides: TGTGCCAGCTCACATTCAGGGCCTCGAAGCTCTGGGGCCAACGTCCTGACTTTC. This encodes CASSHSGPRSSGANVLTF.

In this sample, this clone turned up once. The J gene is TRBJ2-6, the V gene TRBV2; D is ambiguous. The CDR3 contains 18 residues. Trimming removed 3 bases at V and 0 bases at J, with 15 bases between. Germline CDR1 is SNHLY and CDR2 is FYNNEI. This CDR3 is CASSDNRGCASGANVLTF. CDR3 sequence (DNA): TGTGCCAGCAGTGATAATAGAGGTTGTGCCTCTGGGGCCAACGTCCTGACTTTC.

V and J are TRBV7-6 and TRBJ2-1; 9 bases line up with TRBD2. The CDR3 has 15 amino acids. In germline, CDR1 is SGHVS, CDR2 FNYEAQ. Unmatched junction bases numbered 0, after V lost 1 base and J lost 2 bases. In nucleotides, the CDR3 is TGTGCCAGCAGCTTAGGCGGGAGGGCCTACAATGAGCAGTTCTTC. Translated, it gives CASSLGGRAYNEQFF.

The V and J genes are TRBV9 and TRBJ2-5; perhaps TRBD1 as D (6 bases). This CDR3 region has 14 residues. Trimming cost V 0 bases and J 3 bases, with 9 bases left between them. From germline, CDR1 is SGDLS and CDR2 YYNGEE. The CDR3 reads CASSVAGDEETQYF. CDR3 bases: TGTGCCAGCAGCGTAGCAGGGGACGAAGAGACCCAGTACTTC.

J is TRBJ2-7 and V is TRBV28; tentative D call: TRBD1 (6 bases). The CDR3 totals 15 residues. V lost 5 bases and J 0 bases, leaving 14 bases between the germline ends. The germline V gene encodes CDR1 MDHEN and CDR2 SYDVKM. The CDR3 DNA sequence: TGTGCCAGCAGTCTCGGACAGACAATCTCCTACGAGCAGTACTTC. Translating it yields CASSLGQTISYEQYF.

This sequence joins TRBV19 and TRBJ2-3; TRBD1 agrees at 7 bases. Looked up from germline, CDR1 is LNHDA and CDR2 is SQIVND (reference sequence). V lost 5 bases, J lost 0 bases, and 11 bases stayed unmatched. The CDR3 loop spans 17 amino acids. The CDR3, as DNA: TGTGCCAGTAGTCCTAAGCCGGGGACAGCGAGCACAGATACGCAGTATTTT. Protein: CASSPKPGTASTDTQYF. The variable domain in full, with the rest retrieved from reference TRBV19 and TRBJ2-3, is DGGITQSPKYLFRKEGQNVTLSCEQNLNHDAMYWYRQDPGQGLRLIYYSQIVNDFQKGDIAEGYSVSREKKESFPLTVTSAQKNPTAFYLCASSPKPGTASTDTQYFGPGTRLTVL.

This rearrangement joins TRBV4-3 to TRBJ2-5; TRBD1 matches at 7 bases. Germline-derived CDR1 and CDR2 are LGHNA and YSLEER. The ends lost 0 bases at V and 3 bases at J; junction bases unmatched: 4. The CDR3 runs to 15 residues. The chain's CDR3 is CASSQDPGQEETQYF. The CDR3, as DNA: TGCGCCAGCAGCCAAGACCCAGGACAGGAAGAGACCCAGTACTTC.

The CDR3 bases are TGTGCCAGCAGCTTGGGACAGGGGGATCAGCCCCAGCATTTT. Translation: CASSLGQGDQPQHF. The chain is built from TRBV7-9 and TRBJ1-5; 11 bases align to TRBD1. Germline lookup yields CDR1 SEHNR and CDR2 FQNEAQ (reference sequence). The trim removed 3 bases at V and 5 bases at J, leaving 0 bases unmatched. The CDR3 consists of 14 residues. The full variable domain, completed using reference TRBV7-9 and TRBJ1-5, is DTGVSQNPRHKITKRGQNVTFRCDPISEHNRLYWYRQTLGQGPEFLTYFQNEAQLEKSRLLSDRFSAERPKGSFSTLEIQRTEQGDSAMYLCASSLGQGDQPQHFGDGTRLSIL.

This chain joins TRBV5-1 and TRBJ1-1; 10 bases are shared with TRBD1. Germline CDR1 SGHRS, CDR2 YFSETQ. The CDR3 totals 13 residues. V gave up 5 bases and J gave up 6 bases; unmatched junction bases: 4. Written as DNA, the CDR3 is TGCGCCAGCAGAGTGACAGGGGGCTCTGAAGCTTTCTTT. Its translation is CASRVTGGSEAFF. Based on the CDR3 plus reference TRBV5-1 and TRBJ1-1, the full variable domain is KAGVTQTPRYLIKTRGQQVTLSCSPISGHRSVSWYQQTPGQGLQFLFEYFSETQRNKGNFPGRFSGRQFSNSRSEMNVSTLELGDSALYLCASRVTGGSEAFFGQGTRLTVV.

The chain has TRBV5-1 and TRBJ2-5; TRBD2 agrees at 9 bases. CDR1 and CDR2 from the germline V gene are SGHRS and YFSETQ. The V gene end was trimmed by 7 bases and the J gene end by 5 bases; junction bases not matched to a gene: 9. The CDR3 is 14 residues long. The DNA of the CDR3 is TGCGCCAGCTCTGCCTTGGCGGGGGGGGAGACCCAGTACTTC. Encoded protein: CASSALAGGETQYF. The entire variable domain, with the rest obtained from reference TRBV5-1 and TRBJ2-5, is as follows: KAGVTQTPRYLIKTRGQQVTLSCSPISGHRSVSWYQQTPGQGLQFLFEYFSETQRNKGNFPGRFSGRQFSNSRSEMNVSTLELGDSALYLCASSALAGGETQYFGPGTRLLVL.

The chain combines TRBV4-1 with TRBJ1-5; D remains unclear. Germline lookup yields CDR1 MGHRA and CDR2 YSYEKL. Between the trimmed V and J ends, which lost 4 bases and 1 base, there was a span of 11 bases. CDR3 size: 15 residues. DNA for the CDR3: TGCGCCAGCAGCCTGTCCAGGTCGAGCAATCAGCCCCAGCATTTT. Translating gives CASSLSRSSNQPQHF.

This chain joins TRBV28 and TRBJ1-5, with 7 nucleotides matching TRBD1. Germline CDR1 MDHEN, CDR2 SYDVKM. V shed 1 base, J shed 3 bases, and the junction held 6 bases outside the gene matches. The CDR3 is 16 residues long. DNA of the CDR3: TGTGCCAGCAGTTTATTTCGGGACAGATTCAATCAGCCCCAGCATTTT. Protein sequence: CASSLFRDRFNQPQHF.

The chain joins TRBV30 to TRBJ2-1, with 9 positions matching TRBD1. Germline values: CDR1 GTSNPN, CDR2 SVGIG (reference sequence). The V gene end was trimmed by 7 bases and the J gene end by 4 bases; junction bases not matched to a gene: 14. CDR3 length equals 16 residues. The DNA for the CDR3 is TGTGCCTCAACCTCCCACAGGGGGCGTCCATACAATGAGCAGTTCTTC. Translated, it gives CASTSHRGRPYNEQFF.

This chain joins TRBV18 and TRBJ1-3, with D perhaps matching TRBD1 (5 bases). V lost 3 bases, J lost 5 bases, and 20 bases lay in between. Germline loops: CDR1 KGHSH, CDR2 LQKENI. The CDR3 runs to 17 residues. CDR3 residues: CASSPESNQGVRNTIYF. The CDR3 bases are TGTGCCAGCTCACCGGAATCGAACCAGGGTGTTCGAAACACCATATATTTT.

This rearrangement joins TRBV4-3 to TRBJ2-7, with D perhaps TRBD2 (6 bases). V was shortened by 1 base and J by 6 bases, with 19 bases between the two germline ends. The CDR3 has 16 amino acids. The germline V gene has CDR1 LGHNA and CDR2 YSLEER. The DNA of the CDR3 is TGCGCCAGCAGCCAAGTGCGGCGGGACGAGGGCCGCGAGCAGTACTTC. Translating gives CASSQVRRDEGREQYF.

The V and J genes are TRBV13 and TRBJ2-1, with TRBD2 matching 10 bases. The CDR3 totals 16 residues. Germline-derived CDR1 and CDR2 are PRHDT and FYEKMQ (reference sequence). Losses at the gene ends were 5 bases for V and 4 bases for J; bases not matched to a gene: 8. Here the CDR3 DNA reads TGTGCCAGCAGCCCAACCGGGACTAGCGCTTACAATGAGCAGTTCTTC. Translation gives CASSPTGTSAYNEQFF.

CDR3 sequence (DNA): TGTGCCAGCAGTTACCGCAGGGGCCGGGATGAAAAACTGTTTTTT. Its protein is CASSYRRGRDEKLFF. The chain combines TRBV28 with TRBJ1-4; maybe TRBD1 (6 bases). CDR1 is MDHEN, CDR2 SYDVKM, per germline. V dropped 4 bases and J dropped 6 bases, with 15 bases sitting between them. CDR3 size: 15 residues.

The chain recombines TRBV7-9 with TRBJ2-3; 9 bases align to TRBD1. Trimming cost V 2 bases and J 5 bases; bases outside gene matches: 8. Germline CDR1 is SEHNR and CDR2 is FQNEAQ (reference sequence). The CDR3 length is 16 residues. The CDR3 DNA follows: TGTGCCAGCAGCTTAATTAGAACAGGGGGCGAAGATACGCAGTATTTT. This translates into CASSLIRTGGEDTQYF.

This chain joins TRBV4-2 and TRBJ2-5; 16 bases line up with TRBD2. Trimming took 0 bases from V and 5 from J; bases not matched to a gene: 9. CDR1 is LGHNA, CDR2 YNFKEQ, per germline. CDR3 length: 19 amino acids. This chain's CDR3 is CASSQDGTSGGEGWETQYF. CDR3 nucleotides: TGTGCCAGCAGCCAAGATGGGACTAGCGGGGGGGAGGGGTGGGAGACCCAGTACTTC.

This chain joins TRBV29-1 and TRBJ2-4; a weak D match, TRBD1 (5 bases). The CDR3 contains 14 residues. Germline lookup yields CDR1 SQVTM and CDR2 ANQGSEA. V lost 4 bases and J lost 8, with 18 bases in between. CDR3 bases: TGCAGCGTTGTTGTGGGGCGCGTGATACACATTCAGTACTTC. It specifies CSVVVGRVIHIQYF.

This clone was counted once. The chain recombines TRBV27 with TRBJ2-1; 11 nucleotides line up with TRBD2. V was pared by 5 bases and J by 7 bases, with 16 bases of the junction left unmatched. This CDR3 is 18 amino acids long. The germline gives CDR1 MNHEY, CDR2 SMNVEV (reference sequence). CDR3 bases: TGTGCCAGCAGTCCGAGGGGGGCTTTAGCGGGAGGGAGAAATGAGCAGTTCTTC. Protein sequence: CASSPRGALAGGRNEQFF.

The chain has TRBV15 and TRBJ2-7; TRBD1 matches 9 bases. After removal of 0 bases from V and 1 base from J, the junction contained 10 bases not matched to a gene. Germline V gene data show CDR1 as LNHNV and CDR2 as YYDKDF (reference sequence). The CDR3 totals 18 residues. For the CDR3, the DNA is TGTGCCACCAGCAGAGAGATAACCCGGACAGGGGTATCCTACGAGCAGTACTTC. Amino acid sequence: CATSREITRTGVSYEQYF.

This chain uses TRBV5-1 with TRBJ2-3; D is undetermined. Germline-derived CDR1 and CDR2 are SGHRS and YFSETQ. The CDR3 runs to 16 residues. V was clipped by 2 bases and J by 3 bases, with 16 bases between them. CDR3 in amino acids: CASSFAKNTRTDTQYF. The DNA for the CDR3 is TGCGCCAGCAGCTTTGCGAAGAATACGCGGACAGATACGCAGTATTTT. Based on the CDR3 plus reference TRBV5-1 and TRBJ2-3, the full variable domain is KAGVTQTPRYLIKTRGQQVTLSCSPISGHRSVSWYQQTPGQGLQFLFEYFSETQRNKGNFPGRFSGRQFSNSRSEMNVSTLELGDSALYLCASSFAKNTRTDTQYFGPGTRLTVL.